The clone carrying this T cell receptor (beta chain) has a handful of counts. The sample belongs to a study of cytomegalovirus exposure and HLA in healthy donors. V dropped 3 bases and J dropped 8 bases, with 13 bases sitting between them. Germline V gene lookup returns CDR1 MGHRA and CDR2 YSYEKL. The length of the CDR3 is 14 residues. PCR employed 60 Vbeta and 13 Jbeta primers. Profiling relied on immunoSEQ multiplex PCR, and the TCRdb table lists in-frame clones only, not all of them. Here the sample spans approximately 200,000 clones, 84% being singletons. As for the donors, each was a healthy bone marrow donor.

The source of this sequence is a boy aged 5-17 years in good health and CMV-seronegative. Input material: PBMCs. This chain uses TRBV4-1 with TRBJ2-2; D is possibly TRBD1 (5 bases). Here the CDR3 reads CASSHPLQGGELFF. The CDR3, as DNA: TGCGCCAGCAGCCACCCTCTCCAGGGAGGGGAGCTGTTTTTT.